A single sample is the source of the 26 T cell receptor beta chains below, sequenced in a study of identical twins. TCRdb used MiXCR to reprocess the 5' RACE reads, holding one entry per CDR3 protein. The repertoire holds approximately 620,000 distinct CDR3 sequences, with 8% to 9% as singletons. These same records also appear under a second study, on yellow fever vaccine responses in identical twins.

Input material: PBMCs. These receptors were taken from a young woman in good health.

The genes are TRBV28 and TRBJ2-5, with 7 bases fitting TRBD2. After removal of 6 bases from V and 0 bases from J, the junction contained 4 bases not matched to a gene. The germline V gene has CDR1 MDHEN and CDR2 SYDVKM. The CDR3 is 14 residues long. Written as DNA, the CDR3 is TGTGCCAGCAGGCGGGGGAGGTACCAAGAGACCCAGTACTTC. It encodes CASRRGRYQETQYF.

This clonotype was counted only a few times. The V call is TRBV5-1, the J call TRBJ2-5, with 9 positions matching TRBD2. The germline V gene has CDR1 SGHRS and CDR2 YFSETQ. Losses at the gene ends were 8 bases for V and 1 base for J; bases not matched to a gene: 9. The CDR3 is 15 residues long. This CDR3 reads CASGNSGGSQETQYF. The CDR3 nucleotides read TGCGCCAGTGGGAATAGCGGGGGCTCCCAAGAGACCCAGTACTTC.

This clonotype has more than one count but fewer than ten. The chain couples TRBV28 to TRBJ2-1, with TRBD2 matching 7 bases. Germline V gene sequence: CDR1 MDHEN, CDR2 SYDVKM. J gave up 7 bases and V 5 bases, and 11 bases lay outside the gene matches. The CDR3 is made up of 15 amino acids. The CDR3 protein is CASSPSLAGANEQFF. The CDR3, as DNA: TGTGCCAGCAGTCCTTCCTTGGCGGGAGCGAATGAGCAGTTCTTC.

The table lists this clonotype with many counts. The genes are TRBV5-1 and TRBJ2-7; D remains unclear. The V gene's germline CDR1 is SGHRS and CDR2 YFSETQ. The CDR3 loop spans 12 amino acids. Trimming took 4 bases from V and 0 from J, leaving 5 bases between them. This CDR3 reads CASSGPSYEQYF. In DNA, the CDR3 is TGCGCCAGCAGCGGCCCCTCCTACGAGCAGTACTTC.

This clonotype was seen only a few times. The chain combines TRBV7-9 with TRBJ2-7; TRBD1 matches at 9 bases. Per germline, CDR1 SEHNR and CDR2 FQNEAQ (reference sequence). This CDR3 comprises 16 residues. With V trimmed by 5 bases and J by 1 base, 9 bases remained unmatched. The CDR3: CASSRGWDRDSYEQYF. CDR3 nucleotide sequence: TGTGCCAGCAGCAGAGGCTGGGACAGGGATTCCTACGAGCAGTACTTC.

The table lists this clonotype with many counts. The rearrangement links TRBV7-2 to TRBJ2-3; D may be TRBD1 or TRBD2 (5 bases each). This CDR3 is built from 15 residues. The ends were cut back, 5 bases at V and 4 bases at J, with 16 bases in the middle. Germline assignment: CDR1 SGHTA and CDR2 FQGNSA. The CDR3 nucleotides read TGTGCCAGCAGCCAAGGACCTAGAGGGGCAGATACGCAGTATTTT. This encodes CASSQGPRGADTQYF.

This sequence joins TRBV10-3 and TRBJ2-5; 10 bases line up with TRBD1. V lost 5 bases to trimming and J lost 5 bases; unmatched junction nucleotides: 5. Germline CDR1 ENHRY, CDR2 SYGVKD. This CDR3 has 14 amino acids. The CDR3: CAISRQGAEETQYF. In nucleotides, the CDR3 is TGTGCCATCAGTAGACAGGGGGCGGAGGAGACCCAGTACTTC.

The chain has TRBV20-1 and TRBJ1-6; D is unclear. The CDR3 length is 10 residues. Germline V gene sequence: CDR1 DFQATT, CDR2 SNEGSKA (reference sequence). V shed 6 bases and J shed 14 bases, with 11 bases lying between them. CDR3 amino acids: CSALALSLHF. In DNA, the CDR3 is TGCAGTGCCCTTGCTCTTTCCCTCCACTTT.

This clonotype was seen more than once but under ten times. The CDR3 nucleotides are TGTGCCAGCACCACTAGTGGGTTGGGTACGGGAGAGGTCAACAATGAGCAGTTCTTC. Translation gives CASTTSGLGTGEVNNEQFF. The chain employs TRBV11-1 and TRBJ2-1; D may be TRBD2 (6 bases). The germline V gene has CDR1 SGHAT and CDR2 FQDESV (reference sequence). V dropped 7 bases and J dropped 5 bases, with 30 bases sitting between them. CDR3 size: 19 residues.

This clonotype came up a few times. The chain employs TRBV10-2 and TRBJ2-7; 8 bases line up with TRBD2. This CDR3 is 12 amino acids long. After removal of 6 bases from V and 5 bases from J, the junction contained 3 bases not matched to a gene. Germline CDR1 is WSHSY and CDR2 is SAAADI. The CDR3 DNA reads TGCGCCAGCAGCACGGGGGGGCACGAGCAGTACTTC. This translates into CASSTGGHEQYF.

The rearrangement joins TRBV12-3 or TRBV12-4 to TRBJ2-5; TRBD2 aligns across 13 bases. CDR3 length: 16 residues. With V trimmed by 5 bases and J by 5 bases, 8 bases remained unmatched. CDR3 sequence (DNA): TGTGCCAGCAGTAGAACTAGCGGGGGGGCCAGGGAGACCCAGTACTTC. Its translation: CASSRTSGGARETQYF.

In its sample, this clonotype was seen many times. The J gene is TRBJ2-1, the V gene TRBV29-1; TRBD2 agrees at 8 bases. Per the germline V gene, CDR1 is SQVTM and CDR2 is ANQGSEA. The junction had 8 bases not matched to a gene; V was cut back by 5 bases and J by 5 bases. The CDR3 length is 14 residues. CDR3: CSVHSGESNNEQFF. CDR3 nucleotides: TGCAGCGTTCATAGCGGGGAATCCAACAATGAGCAGTTCTTC.

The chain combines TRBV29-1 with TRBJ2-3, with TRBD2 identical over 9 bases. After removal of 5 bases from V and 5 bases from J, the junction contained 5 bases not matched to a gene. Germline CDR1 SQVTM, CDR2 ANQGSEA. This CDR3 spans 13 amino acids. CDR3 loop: CSVWSSGEDTQYF. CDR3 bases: TGCAGCGTTTGGTCTAGCGGGGAAGATACGCAGTATTTT.

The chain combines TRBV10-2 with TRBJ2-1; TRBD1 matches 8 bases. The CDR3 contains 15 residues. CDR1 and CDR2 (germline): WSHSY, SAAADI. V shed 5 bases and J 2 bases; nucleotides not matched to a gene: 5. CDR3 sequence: CASSRTGLTYNEQFF. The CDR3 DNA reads TGCGCCAGCAGTCGGACAGGGCTCACCTACAATGAGCAGTTCTTC.

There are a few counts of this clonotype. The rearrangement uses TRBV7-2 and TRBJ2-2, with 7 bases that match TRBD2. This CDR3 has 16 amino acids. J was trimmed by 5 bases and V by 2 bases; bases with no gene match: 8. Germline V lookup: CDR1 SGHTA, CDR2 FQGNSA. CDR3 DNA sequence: TGTGCCAGCAGCTTACTAGGACTCGGGGGGACCGGGGAGCTGTTTTTT. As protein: CASSLLGLGGTGELFF.

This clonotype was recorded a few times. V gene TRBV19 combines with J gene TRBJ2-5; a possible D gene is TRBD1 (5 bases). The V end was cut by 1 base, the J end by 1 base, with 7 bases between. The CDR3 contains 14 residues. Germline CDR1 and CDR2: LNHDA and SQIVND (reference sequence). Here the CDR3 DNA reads TGTGCCAGTAGTATAGTTCAGGGCCAAGAGACCCAGTACTTC. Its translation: CASSIVQGQETQYF.

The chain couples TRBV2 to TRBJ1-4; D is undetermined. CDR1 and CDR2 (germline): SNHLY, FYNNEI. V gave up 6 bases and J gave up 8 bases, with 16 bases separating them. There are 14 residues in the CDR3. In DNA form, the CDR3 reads TGTGCCAGCAGGCTCCGGGCTATGGTCGAAAAACTGTTTTTT. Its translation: CASRLRAMVEKLFF.

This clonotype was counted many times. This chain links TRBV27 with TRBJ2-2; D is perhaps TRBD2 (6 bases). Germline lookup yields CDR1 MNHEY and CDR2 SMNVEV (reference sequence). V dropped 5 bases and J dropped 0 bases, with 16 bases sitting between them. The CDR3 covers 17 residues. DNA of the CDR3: TGTGCCAGCAGTCCTAACTGGGACTCCGCGAACACCGGGGAGCTGTTTTTT. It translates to CASSPNWDSANTGELFF.

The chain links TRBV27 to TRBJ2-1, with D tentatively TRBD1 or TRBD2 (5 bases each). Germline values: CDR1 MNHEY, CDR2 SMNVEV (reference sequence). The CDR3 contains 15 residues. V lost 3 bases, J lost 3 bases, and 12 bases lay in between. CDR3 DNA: TGTGCCAGCAGTTTTTTGGGGACGGGCTACAATGAGCAGTTCTTC. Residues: CASSFLGTGYNEQFF.

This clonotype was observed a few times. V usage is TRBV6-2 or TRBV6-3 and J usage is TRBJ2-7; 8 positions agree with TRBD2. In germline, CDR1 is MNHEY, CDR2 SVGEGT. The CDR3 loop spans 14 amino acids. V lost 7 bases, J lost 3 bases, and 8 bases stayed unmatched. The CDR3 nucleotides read TGTGCCAGCATGTCCAACGGGAGGGACTACGAGCAGTACTTC. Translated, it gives CASMSNGRDYEQYF.

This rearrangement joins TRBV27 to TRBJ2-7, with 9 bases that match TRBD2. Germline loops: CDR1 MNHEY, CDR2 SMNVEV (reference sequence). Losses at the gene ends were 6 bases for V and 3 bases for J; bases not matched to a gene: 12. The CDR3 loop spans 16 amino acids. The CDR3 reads CASRLGPGTSIYEQYF. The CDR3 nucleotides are TGTGCCAGCAGACTAGGTCCGGGGACTAGCATCTACGAGCAGTACTTC.

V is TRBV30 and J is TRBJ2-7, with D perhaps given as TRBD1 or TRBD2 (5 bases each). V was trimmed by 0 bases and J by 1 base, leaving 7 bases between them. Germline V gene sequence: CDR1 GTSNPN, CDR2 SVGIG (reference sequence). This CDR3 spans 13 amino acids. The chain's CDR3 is CAWSVGDSYEQYF. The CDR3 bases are TGTGCCTGGAGTGTGGGGGATTCCTACGAGCAGTACTTC.

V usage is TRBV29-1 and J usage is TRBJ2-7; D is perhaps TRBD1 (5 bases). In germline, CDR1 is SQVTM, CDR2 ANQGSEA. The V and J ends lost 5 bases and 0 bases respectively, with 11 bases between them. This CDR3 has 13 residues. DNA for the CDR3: TGCAGCGTTACGACAGAGAGCTCCTACGAGCAGTACTTC. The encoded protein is CSVTTESSYEQYF.

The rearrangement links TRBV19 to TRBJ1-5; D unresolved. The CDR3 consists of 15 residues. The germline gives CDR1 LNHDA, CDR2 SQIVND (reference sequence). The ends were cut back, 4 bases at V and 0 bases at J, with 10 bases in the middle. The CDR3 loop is CASSTPGHSNQPQHF. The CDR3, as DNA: TGTGCCAGTAGTACCCCGGGCCATAGCAATCAGCCCCAGCATTTT.

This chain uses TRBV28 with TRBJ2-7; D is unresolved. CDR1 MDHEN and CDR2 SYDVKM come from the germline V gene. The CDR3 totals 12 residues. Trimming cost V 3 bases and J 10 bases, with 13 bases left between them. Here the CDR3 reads CASSLSDWRQYF. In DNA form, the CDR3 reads TGTGCCAGCAGTTTGTCAGATTGGCGTCAGTACTTC.

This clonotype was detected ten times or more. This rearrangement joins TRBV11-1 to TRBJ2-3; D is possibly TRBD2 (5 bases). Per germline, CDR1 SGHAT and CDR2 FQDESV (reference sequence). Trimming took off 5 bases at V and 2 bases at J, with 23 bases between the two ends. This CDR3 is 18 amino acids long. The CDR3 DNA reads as TGTGCCAGCAGCATCCGGGATGTAAACCCCGAATCCACAGATACGCAGTATTTT. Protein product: CASSIRDVNPESTDTQYF.